This entry features one TCR beta chain sequence. Its antigen remains unknown. CD4+ T cells specific for antigen were expanded with viral peptide pools by the ViraFEST assay before sequencing. On day 10 of culture, CD4+ T cells were separated out. Vaccination of participants consisted of two doses of either the BNT162b2 or mRNA-1273 vaccine. Vaccinated participants had no history of SARS-CoV-2 infection and tested negative for nucleocapsid antibodies. IL-2 medium was substituted for half the medium on days 3 and 7. The data were obtained in a study of vaccination effects on CD4 cells after COVID-19. Across the study: It was a median of 72 days after the second dose that post-vaccine samples were obtained.

Method: immunoSEQ multiplex PCR; TCRdb's copy keeps in-frame clones and lacks some. The table has 55,000 to 70,000 clones, around three quarters seen once. Germline CDR1 reads SGHRS; CDR2 reads YFSETQ. The CDR3 extends over 15 amino acids. Trimming took 3 bases from V and 10 from J; bases not matched to a gene: 11. The sequence was collected from a human donor who received a COVID-19 vaccine. The input for sequencing was CD4+ T cells from PBMCs cultured with HCoV-OC43 spike peptides, taken after COVID-19 vaccination. Indicated subset: HCoV-OC43 spike overlapping peptide pool stimulation. The chain uses TRBV5-1 and TRBJ1-3, with 9 bases matching TRBD1. The CDR3 sequence is CASSYTTGGAKTIYF. CDR3 bases: TGCGCCAGCAGCTACACTACAGGGGGCGCGAAGACCATATATTTT.